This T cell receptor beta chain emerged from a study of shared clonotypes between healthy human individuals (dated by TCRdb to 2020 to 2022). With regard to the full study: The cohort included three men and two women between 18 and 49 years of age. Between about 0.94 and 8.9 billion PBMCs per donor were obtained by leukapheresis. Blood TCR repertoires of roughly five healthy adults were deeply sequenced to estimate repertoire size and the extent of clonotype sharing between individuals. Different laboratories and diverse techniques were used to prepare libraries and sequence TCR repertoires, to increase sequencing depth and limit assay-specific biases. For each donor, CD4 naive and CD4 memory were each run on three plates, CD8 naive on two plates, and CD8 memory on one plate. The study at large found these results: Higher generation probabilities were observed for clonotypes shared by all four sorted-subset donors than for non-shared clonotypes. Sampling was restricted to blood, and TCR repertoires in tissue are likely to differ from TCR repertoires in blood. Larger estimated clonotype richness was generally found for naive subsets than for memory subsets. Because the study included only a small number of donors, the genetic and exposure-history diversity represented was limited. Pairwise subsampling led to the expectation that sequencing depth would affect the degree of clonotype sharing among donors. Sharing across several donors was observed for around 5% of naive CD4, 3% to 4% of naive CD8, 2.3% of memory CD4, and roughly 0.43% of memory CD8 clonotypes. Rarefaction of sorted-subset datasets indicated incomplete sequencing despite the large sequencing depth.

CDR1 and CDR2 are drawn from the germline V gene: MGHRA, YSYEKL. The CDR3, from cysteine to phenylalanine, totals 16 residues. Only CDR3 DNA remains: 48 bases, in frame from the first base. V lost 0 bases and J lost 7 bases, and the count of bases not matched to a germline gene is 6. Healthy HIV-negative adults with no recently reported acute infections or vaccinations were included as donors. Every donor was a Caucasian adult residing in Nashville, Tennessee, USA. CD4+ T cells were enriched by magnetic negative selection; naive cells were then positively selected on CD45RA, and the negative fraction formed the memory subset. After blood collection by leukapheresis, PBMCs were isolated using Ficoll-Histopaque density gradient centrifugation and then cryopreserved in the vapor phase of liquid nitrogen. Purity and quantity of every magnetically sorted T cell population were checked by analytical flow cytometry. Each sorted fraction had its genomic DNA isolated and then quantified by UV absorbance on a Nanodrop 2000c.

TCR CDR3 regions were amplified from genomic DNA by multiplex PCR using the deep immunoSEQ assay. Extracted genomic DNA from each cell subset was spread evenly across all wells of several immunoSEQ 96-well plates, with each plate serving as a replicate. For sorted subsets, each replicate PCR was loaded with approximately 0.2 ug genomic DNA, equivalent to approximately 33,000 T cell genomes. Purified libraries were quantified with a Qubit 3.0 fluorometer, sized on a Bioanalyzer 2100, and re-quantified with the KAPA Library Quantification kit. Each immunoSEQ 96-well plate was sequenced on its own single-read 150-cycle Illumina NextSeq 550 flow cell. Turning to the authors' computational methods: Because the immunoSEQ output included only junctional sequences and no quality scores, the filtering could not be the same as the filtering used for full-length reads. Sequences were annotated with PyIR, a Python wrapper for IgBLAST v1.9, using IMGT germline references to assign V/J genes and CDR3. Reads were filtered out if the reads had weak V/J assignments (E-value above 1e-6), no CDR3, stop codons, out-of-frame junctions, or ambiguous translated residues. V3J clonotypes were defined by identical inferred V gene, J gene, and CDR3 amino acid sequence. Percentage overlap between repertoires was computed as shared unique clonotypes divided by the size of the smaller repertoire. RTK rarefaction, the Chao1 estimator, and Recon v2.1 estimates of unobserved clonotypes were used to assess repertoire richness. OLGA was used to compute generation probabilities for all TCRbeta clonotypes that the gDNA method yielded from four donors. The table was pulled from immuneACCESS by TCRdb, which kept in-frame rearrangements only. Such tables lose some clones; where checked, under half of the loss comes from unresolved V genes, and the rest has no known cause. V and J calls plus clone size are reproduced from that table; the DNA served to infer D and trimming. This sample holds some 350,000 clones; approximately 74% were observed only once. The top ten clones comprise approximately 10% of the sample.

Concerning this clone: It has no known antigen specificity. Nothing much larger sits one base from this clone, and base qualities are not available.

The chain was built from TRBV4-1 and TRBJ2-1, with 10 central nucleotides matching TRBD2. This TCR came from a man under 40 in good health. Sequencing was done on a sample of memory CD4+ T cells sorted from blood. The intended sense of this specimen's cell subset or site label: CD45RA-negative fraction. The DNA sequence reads TGCGCCAGCAGCCAAGACCCGGGACTAGCGAATAATGAGCAGTTCTTC. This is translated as CASSQDPGLANNEQFF.